A single sample gave rise to the 2 T cell receptor beta chains below, sequenced in a study of blood T cell repertoires in COVID-19. Libraries were prepared by immunoSEQ multiplex PCR; TCRdb keeps only in-frame clonotypes and omits some of them. This table holds approximately 250,000 clones, around 80% found once. The source material was PBMCs or T cells enriched from blood (not recorded which). These receptors originate from a man aged 40-50 years who had recovered from COVID-19.

This chain connects TRBV7-3 to TRBJ1-3; D is unclear. The length of the CDR3 is 13 residues. Germline V gene lookup returns CDR1 SGHTA and CDR2 FQGTGA. V lost 5 bases to trimming and J lost 0 bases, with 5 bases between them. CDR3 sequence reads: CASSLGSGNTIYF. The CDR3 nucleotides read TGTGCCAGCAGCCTAGGCTCTGGAAACACCATATATTTT.

The chain links TRBV28 to TRBJ1-2, with D perhaps matching TRBD1 (6 bases). Germline V gene data show CDR1 as MDHEN and CDR2 as SYDVKM. The CDR3 spans 12 residues. Trimming pared 5 bases from V and 7 bases from J, leaving 11 bases between. CDR3 sequence reads: CASSQDRPGYTF. The CDR3 DNA follows: TGTGCCAGCAGTCAAGACAGGCCTGGCTACACCTTC.